This TCR beta chain derives from a study of Ad26.COV2.S vaccination and SARS-CoV-2 variants. Sample treatment: around 19 received Ad26.COV2.S at low or high dose, single or two shots; roughly five received placebo; per-sample allocation not given. Sampling was done on day 63 after the first vaccine or placebo injection. Sequencing used immunoSEQ multiplex PCR; TCRdb keeps in-frame clones, though not all of them. The sample includes some 290,000 clones, 70% to 90% of them seen just once. Germline V gene data show CDR1 as KGHSH and CDR2 as LQKENI. This CDR3 is built from 13 residues. Deletions cut 6 bases from V and 2 bases from J, with 9 bases between.

The starting material was peripheral blood, obtained in a trial of Ad26.COV2.S vaccine versus placebo. The receptor was isolated from a person between 18 and 59 years old who received the Ad26.COV2.S COVID-19 vaccine or a placebo. The gene calls are TRBV18 and TRBJ2-3; D unclear. The CDR3 DNA reads TGTGCCAGCTCTTCACTGAACACAGATACGCAGTATTTT. Amino acids: CASSSLNTDTQYF.